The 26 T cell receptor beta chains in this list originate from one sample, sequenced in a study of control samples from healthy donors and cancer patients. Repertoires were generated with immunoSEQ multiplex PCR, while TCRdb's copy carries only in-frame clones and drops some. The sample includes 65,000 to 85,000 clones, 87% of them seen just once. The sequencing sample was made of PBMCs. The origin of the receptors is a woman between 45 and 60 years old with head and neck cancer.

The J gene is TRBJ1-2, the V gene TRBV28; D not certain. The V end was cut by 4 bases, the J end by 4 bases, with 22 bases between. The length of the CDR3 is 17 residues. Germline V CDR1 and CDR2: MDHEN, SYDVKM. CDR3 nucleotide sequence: TGTGCCAGCAGTTCCAGATTTTCGGGTTGGACTTTCTATGGCTACACCTTC. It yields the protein CASSSRFSGWTFYGYTF.

CDR3 nucleotides: TGTGCCAGCAGTTCCGGGGGACAGGGGACTACGTACGAGCAGTACTTC. It yields the protein CASSSGGQGTTYEQYF. The V gene is TRBV6-2 or TRBV6-3, the J gene TRBJ2-7; 10 nucleotides match TRBD1. Trimming removed 4 bases from V and 4 bases from J; junction bases left unmatched: 10. The CDR3 has 16 residues. Germline loops: CDR1 MNHEY, CDR2 SVGEGT.

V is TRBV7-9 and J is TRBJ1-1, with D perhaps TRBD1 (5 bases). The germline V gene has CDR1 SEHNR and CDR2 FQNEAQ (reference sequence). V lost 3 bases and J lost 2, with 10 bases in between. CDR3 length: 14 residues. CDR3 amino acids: CASSFGGPNTEAFF. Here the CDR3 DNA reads TGTGCCAGCAGCTTTGGGGGACCCAACACTGAAGCTTTCTTT.

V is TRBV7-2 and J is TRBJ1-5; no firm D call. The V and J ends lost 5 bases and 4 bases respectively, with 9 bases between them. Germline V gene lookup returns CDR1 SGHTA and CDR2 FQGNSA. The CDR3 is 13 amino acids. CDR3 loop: CASSREENQPQHF. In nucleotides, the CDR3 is TGTGCCAGCAGCCGGGAGGAAAATCAGCCCCAGCATTTT. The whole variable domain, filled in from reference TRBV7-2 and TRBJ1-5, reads GAGVSQSPSNKVTEKGKDVELRCDPISGHTALYWYRQSLGQGLEFLIYFQGNSAPDKSGLPSDRFSAERTGGSVSTLTIQRTQQEDSAVYLCASSREENQPQHFGDGTRLSIL.

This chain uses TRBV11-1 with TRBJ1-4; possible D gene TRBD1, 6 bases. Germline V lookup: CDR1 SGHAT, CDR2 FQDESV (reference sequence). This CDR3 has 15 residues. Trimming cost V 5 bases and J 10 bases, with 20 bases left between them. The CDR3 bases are TGTGCCAGCAGCCTTACAGGGATTGCGGAGGGAAAACTGTTTTTT. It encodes CASSLTGIAEGKLFF.

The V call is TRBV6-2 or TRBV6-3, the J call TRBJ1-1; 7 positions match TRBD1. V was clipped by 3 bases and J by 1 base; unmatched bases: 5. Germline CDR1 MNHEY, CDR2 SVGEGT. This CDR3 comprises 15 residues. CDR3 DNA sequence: TGTGCCAGCAGTTATCAGACAGGGCAGAACACTGAAGCTTTCTTT. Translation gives CASSYQTGQNTEAFF.

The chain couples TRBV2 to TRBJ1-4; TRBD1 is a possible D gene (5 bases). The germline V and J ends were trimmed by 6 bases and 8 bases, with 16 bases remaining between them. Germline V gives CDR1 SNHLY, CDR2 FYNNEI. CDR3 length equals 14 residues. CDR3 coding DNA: TGTGCCAGCAGGGGCCCGGGGACGGGGGAAAAACTGTTTTTT. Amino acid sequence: CASRGPGTGEKLFF.

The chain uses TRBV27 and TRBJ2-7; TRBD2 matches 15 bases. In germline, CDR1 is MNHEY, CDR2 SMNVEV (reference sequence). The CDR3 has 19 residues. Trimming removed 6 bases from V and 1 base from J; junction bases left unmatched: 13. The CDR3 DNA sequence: TGTGCCAGCAGATCCGGGCGGACTAGCGGGGGGGCCGGATCCTACGAGCAGTACTTC. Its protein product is CASRSGRTSGGAGSYEQYF.

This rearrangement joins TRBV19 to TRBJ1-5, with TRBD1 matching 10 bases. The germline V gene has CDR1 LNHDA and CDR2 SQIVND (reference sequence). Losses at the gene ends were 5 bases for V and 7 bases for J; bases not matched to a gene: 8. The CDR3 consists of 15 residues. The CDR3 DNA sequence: TGTGCCAGTAGTGCCCTCGACAGGGGGCCACAGCCCCAGCATTTT. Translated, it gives CASSALDRGPQPQHF.

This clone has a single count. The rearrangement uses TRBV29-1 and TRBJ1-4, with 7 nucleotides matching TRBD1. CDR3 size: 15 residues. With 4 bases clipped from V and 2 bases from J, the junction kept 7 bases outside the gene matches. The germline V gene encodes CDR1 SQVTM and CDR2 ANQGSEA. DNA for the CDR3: TGCAGCGTTGGGGGCAGGGGGACTACTAATGAAAAACTGTTTTTT. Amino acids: CSVGGRGTTNEKLFF.

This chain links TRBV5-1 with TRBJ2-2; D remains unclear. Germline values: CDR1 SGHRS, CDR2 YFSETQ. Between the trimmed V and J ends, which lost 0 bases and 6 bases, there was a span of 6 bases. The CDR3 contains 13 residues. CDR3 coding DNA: TGCGCCAGCAGCTTGGCGATCGCCGGGGAGCTGTTTTTT. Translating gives CASSLAIAGELFF.

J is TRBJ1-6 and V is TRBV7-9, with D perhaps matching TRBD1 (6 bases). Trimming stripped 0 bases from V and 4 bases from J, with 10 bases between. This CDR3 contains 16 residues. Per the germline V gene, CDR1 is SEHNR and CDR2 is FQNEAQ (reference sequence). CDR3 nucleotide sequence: TGTGCCAGCAGCTTAGCAGGGGGGGTTTATAATTCACCCCTCCACTTT. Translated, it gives CASSLAGGVYNSPLHF.

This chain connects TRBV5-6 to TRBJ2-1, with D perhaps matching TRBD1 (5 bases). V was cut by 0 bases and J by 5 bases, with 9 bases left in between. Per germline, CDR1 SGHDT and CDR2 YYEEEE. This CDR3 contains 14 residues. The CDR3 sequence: CASSLAGNHNEQFF. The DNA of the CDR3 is TGTGCCAGCAGCTTGGCAGGGAATCACAATGAGCAGTTCTTC.

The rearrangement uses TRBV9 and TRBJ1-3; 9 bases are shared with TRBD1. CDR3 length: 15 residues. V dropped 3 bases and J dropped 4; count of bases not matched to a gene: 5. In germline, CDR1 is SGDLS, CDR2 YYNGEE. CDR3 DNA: TGTGCCAGCAGCGACCGGACAGGGGCCGGAAACACCATATATTTT. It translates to CASSDRTGAGNTIYF.

CDR3: CASPDVGASTEAFF. The CDR3 nucleotides read TGTGCCAGCCCCGACGTAGGGGCCTCCACTGAAGCTTTCTTT. This chain connects TRBV6-5 to TRBJ1-1, with D possibly TRBD1 on 5 matching bases. V lost 8 bases to trimming and J lost 4 bases, with 17 bases between them. The CDR3 consists of 14 residues. Germline assignment: CDR1 MNHEY and CDR2 SVGAGI.

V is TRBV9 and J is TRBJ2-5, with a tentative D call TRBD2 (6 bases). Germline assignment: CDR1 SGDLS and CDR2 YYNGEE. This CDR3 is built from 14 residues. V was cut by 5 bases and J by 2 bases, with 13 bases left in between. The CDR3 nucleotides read TGTGCCAGCAGTGCTGGGGGGAGACAAGAGACCCAGTACTTC. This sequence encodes CASSAGGRQETQYF. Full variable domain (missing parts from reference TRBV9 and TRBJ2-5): DSGVTQTPKHLITATGQRVTLRCSPRSGDLSVYWYQQSLDQGLQFLIQYYNGEERAKGNILERFSAQQFPDLHSELNLSSLELGDSALYFCASSAGGRQETQYFGPGTRLLVL.

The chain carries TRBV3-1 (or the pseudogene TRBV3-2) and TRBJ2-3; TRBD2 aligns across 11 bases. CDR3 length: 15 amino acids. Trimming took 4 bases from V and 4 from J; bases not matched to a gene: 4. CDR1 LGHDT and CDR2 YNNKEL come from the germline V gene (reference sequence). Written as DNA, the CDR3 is TGTGCCAGCAGCCCCGGGACTAGCGGCGCAGATACGCAGTATTTT. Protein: CASSPGTSGADTQYF.

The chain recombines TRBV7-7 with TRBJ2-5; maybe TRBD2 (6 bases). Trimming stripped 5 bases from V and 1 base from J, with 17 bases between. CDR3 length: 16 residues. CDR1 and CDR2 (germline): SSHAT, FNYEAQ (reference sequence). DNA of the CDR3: TGTGCCAGCAGCACCACGGGACTCTCGGGCCAAGAGACCCAGTACTTC. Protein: CASSTTGLSGQETQYF.

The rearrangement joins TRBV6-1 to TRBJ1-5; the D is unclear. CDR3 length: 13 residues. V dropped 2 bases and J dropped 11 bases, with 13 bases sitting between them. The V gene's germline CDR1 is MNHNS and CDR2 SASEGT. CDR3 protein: CASSETRWTAQHF. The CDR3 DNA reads TGTGCCAGCAGTGAAACCAGATGGACGGCCCAGCATTTT.

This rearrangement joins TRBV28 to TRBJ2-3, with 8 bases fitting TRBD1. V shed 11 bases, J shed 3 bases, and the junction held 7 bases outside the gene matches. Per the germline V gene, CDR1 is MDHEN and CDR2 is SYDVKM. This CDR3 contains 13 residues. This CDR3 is CAGRQGLTDTQYF. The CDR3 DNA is TGTGCCGGAAGACAGGGGCTGACAGATACGCAGTATTTT.

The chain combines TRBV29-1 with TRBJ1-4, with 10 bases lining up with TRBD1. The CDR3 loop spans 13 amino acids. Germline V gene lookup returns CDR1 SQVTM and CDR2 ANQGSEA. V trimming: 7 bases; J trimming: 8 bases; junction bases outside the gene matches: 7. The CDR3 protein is CSATPGQGEKLFF. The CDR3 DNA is TGCAGCGCTACCCCGGGACAGGGGGAAAAACTGTTTTTT.

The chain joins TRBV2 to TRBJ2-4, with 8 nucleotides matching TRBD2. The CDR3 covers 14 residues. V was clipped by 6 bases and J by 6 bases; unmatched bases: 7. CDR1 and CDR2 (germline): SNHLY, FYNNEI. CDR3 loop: CASSSGGRTNIQYF. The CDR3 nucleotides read TGTGCCAGCAGCTCGGGAGGGAGGACAAACATTCAGTACTTC.

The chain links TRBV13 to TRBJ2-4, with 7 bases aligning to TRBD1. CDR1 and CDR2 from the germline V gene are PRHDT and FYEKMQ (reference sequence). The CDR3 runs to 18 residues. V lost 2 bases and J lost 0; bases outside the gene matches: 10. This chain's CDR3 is CASSLLPQGPLAKNIQYF. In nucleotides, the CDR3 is TGTGCCAGCAGCTTATTGCCACAGGGGCCTCTAGCCAAAAACATTCAGTACTTC.

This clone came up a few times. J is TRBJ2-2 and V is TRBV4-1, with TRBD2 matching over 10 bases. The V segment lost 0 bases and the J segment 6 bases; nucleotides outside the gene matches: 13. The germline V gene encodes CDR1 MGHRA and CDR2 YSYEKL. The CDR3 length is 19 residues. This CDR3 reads CASSQEAQKRGGLSGELFF. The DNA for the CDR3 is TGCGCCAGCAGCCAAGAAGCCCAGAAGCGGGGGGGCCTATCCGGGGAGCTGTTTTTT.

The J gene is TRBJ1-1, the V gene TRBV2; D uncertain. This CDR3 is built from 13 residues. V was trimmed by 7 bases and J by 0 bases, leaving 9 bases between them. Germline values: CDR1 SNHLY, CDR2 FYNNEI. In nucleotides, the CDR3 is TGTGCCAGCACCTCGGAGGTGAACACTGAAGCTTTCTTT. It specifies CASTSEVNTEAFF.

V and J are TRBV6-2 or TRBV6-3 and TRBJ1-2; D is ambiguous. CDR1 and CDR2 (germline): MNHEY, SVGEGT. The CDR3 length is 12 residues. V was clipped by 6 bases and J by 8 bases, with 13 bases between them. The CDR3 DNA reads TGTGCCAGCAGCCCCCCCGTACTGGGCTACACCTTC. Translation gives CASSPPVLGYTF.